These T cell receptor beta chains were read from a single sample in a study of early T cells in non-severe SARS-CoV-2 infection. In TCRdb, the 5' RACE reads were re-called with MiXCR into one record per CDR3 protein. Among about 45,000 distinct CDR3 sequences listed, about 9.9% were seen once. The material sequenced was whole blood. These receptors came from an adult who was a healthcare worker with PCR-confirmed SARS-CoV-2 infection or an uninfected control (not recorded which). Each CDR3 is given with its conserved first and last residue. The order of the fields is V gene, J gene, D gene, clone size, CDR3 DNA, CDR3 protein. A D gene is named only where the DNA matches it firmly. Only part of the rows carry a size: once, few, many, or a class if the clone is expanded.

>TRBV27|TRBJ1-2|-|few
TGTGCCAGCAGTTCAGAGAACTATGGCTACACCTTC
CASSSENYGYTF
>TRBV28|TRBJ1-5|TRBD1|few
TGTGCCAGCAGTCCCACGGGACAGAGGTATAGCAATCAGCCCCAGCATTTT
CASSPTGQRYSNQPQHF
>TRBV12-3/TRBV12-4|TRBJ2-1|TRBD2|medium-sized
TGTGCCAGCAGTTTTAGTAGCGGGAGGGCCTTCAATGAGCAGTTCTTC
CASSFSSGRAFNEQFF
>TRBV14|TRBJ1-1|-|many
TGTGCCAGCAGCCAAGTGGCAGGGCTCACTGAAGCTTTCTTT
CASSQVAGLTEAFF
>TRBV7-2|TRBJ2-2|-|many
TGTGCCAGAGAAGGGGGGGATTTATACACCGGGGAGCTGTTTTTT
CAREGGDLYTGELFF
>TRBV7-2|TRBJ1-1|-|many
TGTGCCAGCAGCTTATCGTCGTGGGGTGCTGAAGCTTTCTTT
CASSLSSWGAEAFF
>TRBV20-1|TRBJ2-7|-|many
TGCAGTGCTTACCGACCAGGACTCGAGCAGTACTTC
CSAYRPGLEQYF
>TRBV7-9|TRBJ1-1|-|many
TGTGCCAGCAGCCCCCCGGGGGGGTGGAACACTGAAGCTTTCTTT
CASSPPGGWNTEAFF
>TRBV11-2|TRBJ2-3|-|few
TGTGCCAGCAGTCCAGGGTACGACACAGATACGCAGTATTTT
CASSPGYDTDTQYF
>TRBV29-1|TRBJ1-2|TRBD1|many
TGCAGCGTCGAACAGGGGGCGGGCGGCTACACCTTC
CSVEQGAGGYTF
>TRBV7-2|TRBJ2-3|-|few
TGTGCCAGCAGCTTAGCCCCCAGTGCGGGGAGCACAGATACGCAGTATTTT
CASSLAPSAGSTDTQYF
>TRBV19|TRBJ2-2|-|many
TGTGCCAGTAGTTTTAGTTACGGGGAGCTGTTTTTT
CASSFSYGELFF
>TRBV20-1|TRBJ2-3|-|few
TGCAGTGCTAGAGTCCCCCCAGATACGCAGTATTTT
CSARVPPDTQYF
>TRBV4-2|TRBJ2-7|-|many
TGTGCCAGCAGCCCCGAGGGCGCCTACGAGCAGTACTTC
CASSPEGAYEQYF
>TRBV18|TRBJ1-2|TRBD1|many
TGTGCCAGCTCACCACCGCGCAGGGGGGCTATGAACTATGGCTACACCTTC
CASSPPRRGAMNYGYTF
>TRBV6-1|TRBJ2-7|-|-
TGTGCCAGCAGTGGTGAGGGTCCATCCTACGAGCAGTACTTC
CASSGEGPSYEQYF
>TRBV28|TRBJ2-2|-|-
TGTGCCAGCAGGCCTGGGGAACGAGGCGGGGAGCTGTTTTTT
CASRPGERGGELFF
>TRBV29-1|TRBJ1-1|-|many
TGCAGCGTTGGGGGGATCCAAGGCACTGAAGCTTTCTTT
CSVGGIQGTEAFF
>TRBV5-1|TRBJ2-3|-|few
TGCGCCAGCAGCTTGGACACGGACAGAGCGGGCACAGATACGCAGTATTTT
CASSLDTDRAGTDTQYF
>TRBV28|TRBJ1-5|-|many
TGTGCCAGCACCAGGTTGGCACAGCCCCAGCATTTT
CASTRLAQPQHF
>TRBV6-6|TRBJ2-1|-|many
TGTGCCAGCACTCCCGGGACCAAGCAGTTCTTC
CASTPGTKQFF
>TRBV29-1|TRBJ2-3|-|many
TGCAGCGCCGGTGGGGCAGGGAAAGGAGGCACAGATACGCAGTATTTT
CSAGGAGKGGTDTQYF
>TRBV14|TRBJ2-1|TRBD2|many
TGTGCCAGCAGCCAAGCAGCGGGAGCCAACAATGAGCAGTTCTTC
CASSQAAGANNEQFF
>TRBV20-1|TRBJ2-7|TRBD1|-
TGCAGTGCCAGTGGACAGGACTACGAGCAGTACTTC
CSASGQDYEQYF
>TRBV6-5|TRBJ1-2|-|medium-sized
TGTGCCAGCAGTTACTCCTTGGACAGTAACTATGGCTACACCTTC
CASSYSLDSNYGYTF
>TRBV24-1|TRBJ1-2|TRBD1|many
TGTGCCACCAGTGATCGGCAGGGGGCAGGGTATGGCTACACCTTC
CATSDRQGAGYGYTF
>TRBV3-1|TRBJ2-7|-|-
TGTGCAAGCAGCCAAGATAGGCAGCTCCACGAGCAGTACTTC
CASSQDRQLHEQYF